Below, 24 T cell receptor beta chains from the same sample are listed, as sequenced in a study of CD8 T cells in Susac syndrome. With random hexamers, reverse transcription was performed on roughly 0.5 to 1 ug of RNA. TCRdb called the immunoSEQ multiplex PCR reads again in MiXCR, with one record for every CDR3 protein. Of about 250,000 distinct CDR3 sequences listed, about 93% were seen once; the top ten hold 0.065% to 0.075%. Sequencing was done on a sample of CD4+ T cells from PBMCs. All receptors derive from a human donor with multiple sclerosis.

This clonotype was picked up one time. This chain connects TRBV7-2 to TRBJ1-4; D may be TRBD1 (5 bases). With 3 bases removed from V and 7 bases from J, the gap between germline ends came to 12 bases. CDR3 length equals 14 residues. Germline lookup yields CDR1 SGHTA and CDR2 FQGNSA. Here the CDR3 reads CASSFRGSGEKLFF. For the CDR3, the DNA is TGTGCCAGCAGCTTTCGGGGGTCCGGTGAAAAACTGTTTTTT. The full variable domain, with the rest looked up from reference TRBV7-2 and TRBJ1-4, is GAGVSQSPSNKVTEKGKDVELRCDPISGHTALYWYRQSLGQGLEFLIYFQGNSAPDKSGLPSDRFSAERTGGSVSTLTIQRTQQEDSAVYLCASSFRGSGEKLFFGSGTQLSVL.

The chain links TRBV5-1 to TRBJ1-3; 8 bases align to TRBD1. The germline V gene encodes CDR1 SGHRS and CDR2 YFSETQ. J lost 8 bases, V lost 6 bases, and 16 bases had no gene match. This CDR3 has 16 residues. CDR3 DNA: TGCGCCAGCACAATAGGACAGGGAAGTTGGACGGACACCATATATTTT. Amino acids: CASTIGQGSWTDTIYF. Full variable domain (missing parts from reference TRBV5-1 and TRBJ1-3): KAGVTQTPRYLIKTRGQQVTLSCSPISGHRSVSWYQQTPGQGLQFLFEYFSETQRNKGNFPGRFSGRQFSNSRSEMNVSTLELGDSALYLCASTIGQGSWTDTIYFGEGSWLTVV.

The chain couples TRBV20-1 to TRBJ1-2; D is perhaps TRBD1 (6 bases). The CDR3 loop spans 12 amino acids. Germline CDR1 reads DFQATT; CDR2 reads SNEGSKA (reference sequence). V lost 2 bases and J lost 8, with 12 bases in between. For the CDR3, the DNA is TGCAGTGCTAGATTGATGGGGGGCGGCTACACCTTC. This codes for CSARLMGGGYTF.

This chain joins TRBV19 and TRBJ1-1; tentative D call: TRBD1 (6 bases). The CDR3 has 15 residues. The ends were cut back, 6 bases at V and 0 bases at J, with 14 bases in the middle. The germline V gene has CDR1 LNHDA and CDR2 SQIVND (reference sequence). Here the CDR3 DNA reads TGTGCCAGTAGGAAAGACAGGTCCTTGAACACTGAAGCTTTCTTT. It specifies CASRKDRSLNTEAFF.

The V and J genes are TRBV5-1 and TRBJ2-5; 11 bases agree with TRBD2. The J segment lost 2 bases and the V segment lost 3 bases, leaving 3 bases of the junction unmatched. CDR3 length: 15 amino acids. Per the germline V gene, CDR1 is SGHRS and CDR2 is YFSETQ. The CDR3 protein is CASSYSGRAQETQYF. CDR3 in DNA: TGCGCCAGCAGCTATAGCGGGAGGGCTCAAGAGACCCAGTACTTC.

V and J are TRBV19 and TRBJ1-1; the D gene is possibly TRBD1 (6 bases). The germline CDR1 and CDR2 sequences are LNHDA and SQIVND (reference sequence). The CDR3 extends over 15 amino acids. The V gene lost 5 bases and the J gene lost 4 bases, with 17 bases spanning the gap. The CDR3 is CASSPGTGTGTEAFF. The CDR3 region has the DNA TGTGCCAGTAGTCCAGGTACAGGGACGGGCACTGAAGCTTTCTTT.

This clonotype appeared a single time. The chain couples TRBV30 to TRBJ2-2, with 9 bases aligning to TRBD1. This CDR3 has 15 amino acids. Germline V CDR1 and CDR2: GTSNPN, SVGIG (reference sequence). The trim removed 5 bases at V and 8 bases at J, leaving 12 bases unmatched. The CDR3 is CAWSKRDRALGELFF. The CDR3, as DNA: TGTGCCTGGTCCAAGCGGGACAGGGCTTTAGGGGAGCTGTTTTTT.

This chain uses TRBV28 with TRBJ1-5; D is undetermined. CDR1 MDHEN and CDR2 SYDVKM come from the germline V gene. The ends were cut back, 8 bases at V and 2 bases at J, with 13 bases in the middle. This CDR3 is 14 amino acids long. CDR3 in DNA: TGTGCCAGCCGAGGGTGGCTCGGCAATCAGCCCCAGCATTTT. This codes for CASRGWLGNQPQHF. The entire variable domain, with the rest obtained from reference TRBV28 and TRBJ1-5, is as follows: DVKVTQSSRYLVKRTGEKVFLECVQDMDHENMFWYRQDPGLGLRLIYFSYDVKMKEKGDIPEGYSVSREKKERFSLILESASTNQTSMYLCASRGWLGNQPQHFGDGTRLSIL.

The chain couples TRBV7-2 to TRBJ1-4; TRBD1 matches 9 bases. Per germline, CDR1 SGHTA and CDR2 FQGNSA. V lost 6 bases, J lost 1 base, and 3 bases stayed unmatched. The CDR3 spans 15 residues. CDR3 in DNA: TGTGCCAGCAGACGACAGGGGGGAACTAATGAAAAACTGTTTTTT. Protein sequence: CASRRQGGTNEKLFF.

The J gene is TRBJ1-1, the V gene TRBV24-1, with D possibly being TRBD1 (5 bases). The length of the CDR3 is 13 residues. V shed 5 bases and J shed 1 base, with 7 bases lying between them. Germline values: CDR1 KGHDR, CDR2 SFDVKD. As DNA, the CDR3 is TGTGCCACCAGTGTAGGGGCGAACACTGAAGCTTTCTTT. Amino acid sequence: CATSVGANTEAFF.

This clonotype was counted once. The CDR3 reads CAISEGQGTEAFF. For the CDR3, the DNA is TGTGCCATCAGTGAGGGACAGGGCACTGAAGCTTTCTTT. This chain joins TRBV10-3 and TRBJ1-1, with TRBD1 matching over 8 bases. CDR1 is ENHRY and CDR2 is SYGVKD in the germline V gene. V lost 2 bases to trimming and J lost 4 bases; unmatched junction nucleotides: 0. The CDR3 spans 13 residues.

This clonotype was counted a few times. The chain employs TRBV12-3 or TRBV12-4 and TRBJ2-5; D is unresolved. Between the trimmed V and J ends, which lost 1 base and 5 bases, there was a span of 5 bases. This CDR3 has 12 residues. CDR3 bases: TGTGCCAGCAGTTTAGTCCGGGAGACCCAGTACTTC. Encoded protein: CASSLVRETQYF.

The chain couples TRBV27 to TRBJ1-2; weak D call: TRBD1 (5 bases). Per germline, CDR1 MNHEY and CDR2 SMNVEV (reference sequence). The CDR3 totals 13 residues. V gave up 7 bases and J gave up 4 bases, with 13 bases separating them. In nucleotides, the CDR3 is TGTGCCAGCACACCCGGGGGGGGCTATGGCTACACCTTC. Protein product: CASTPGGGYGYTF.

V and J are TRBV20-1 and TRBJ1-1, with no clear D. Trimming took 0 bases from V and 2 from J, leaving 16 bases between them. The CDR3 is made up of 16 amino acids. Germline values: CDR1 DFQATT, CDR2 SNEGSKA (reference sequence). CDR3 nucleotides: TGCAGTGCTAGAGATGGGGAATTCCTGGCTAACACTGAAGCTTTCTTT. This encodes CSARDGEFLANTEAFF.

This sequence joins TRBV18 and TRBJ2-6, with D uncertain. Germline CDR1 reads KGHSH; CDR2 reads LQKENI. Trimming took off 3 bases at V and 4 bases at J, with 19 bases between the two ends. CDR3 length equals 18 residues. The CDR3 bases are TGTGCCAGCTCACCGGTTGTAGGATATTCTTCAGGGGCCAACGTCCTGACTTTC. It encodes CASSPVVGYSSGANVLTF.

The chain employs TRBV12-3 or TRBV12-4 and TRBJ2-2; D is unresolved. Trimming cost V 10 bases and J 2 bases, with 17 bases left between them. CDR3 length: 15 amino acids. CDR3 amino acids: CAIYGLALNTGELFF. The CDR3 DNA sequence: TGTGCCATCTACGGGTTAGCACTCAACACCGGGGAGCTGTTTTTT.

The chain uses TRBV20-1 and TRBJ2-3; D remains unclear. Per the germline V gene, CDR1 is DFQATT and CDR2 is SNEGSKA (reference sequence). Trimming cost V 5 bases and J 1 base, with 10 bases left between them. The CDR3 runs 13 residues. CDR3 sequence reads: CSAEKGGTDTQYF. In DNA form, the CDR3 reads TGCAGTGCTGAGAAAGGAGGCACAGATACGCAGTATTTT.

The CDR3 coding sequence is TGTGCCAGCAGCCCTAGACAGGGACTCAGCTACGAGCAGTACTTC. Protein sequence: CASSPRQGLSYEQYF. The chain carries TRBV7-2 and TRBJ2-7; tentative D call: TRBD1 (7 bases). The CDR3 runs to 15 residues. V lost 5 bases and J 3 bases, leaving 17 bases between the germline ends. Germline assignment: CDR1 SGHTA and CDR2 FQGNSA. Complete variable domain (other parts from reference TRBV7-2 and TRBJ2-7): GAGVSQSPSNKVTEKGKDVELRCDPISGHTALYWYRQSLGQGLEFLIYFQGNSAPDKSGLPSDRFSAERTGGSVSTLTIQRTQQEDSAVYLCASSPRQGLSYEQYFGPGTRLTVT.

This chain connects TRBV9 to TRBJ1-2; unclear D gene. This CDR3 comprises 14 residues. Trimming cost V 0 bases and J 8 bases, with 14 bases left between them. Germline lookup yields CDR1 SGDLS and CDR2 YYNGEE. In nucleotides, the CDR3 is TGTGCCAGCAGCGTAGACAGTTTCCAAGCCGGCTACACCTTC. Amino acid sequence: CASSVDSFQAGYTF.

The V gene is TRBV7-3, the J gene TRBJ1-1; D is ambiguous. The CDR3 runs 15 residues. Germline V lookup: CDR1 SGHTA, CDR2 FQGTGA. V was trimmed by 6 bases and J by 1 base, leaving 15 bases between them. Here the CDR3 reads CASSRVGGSNTEAFF. CDR3 bases: TGTGCCAGCAGTCGGGTTGGAGGGTCGAACACTGAAGCTTTCTTT.

This chain uses TRBV3-1 with TRBJ2-5, with a weak D call TRBD1 (6 bases). The CDR3 has 14 amino acids. Germline values: CDR1 LGHDT, CDR2 YNNKEL (reference sequence). V lost 4 bases and J 2 bases, leaving 11 bases between the germline ends. CDR3 nucleotides: TGTGCCAGCAGCCGCGTAGGGACACAAGAGACCCAGTACTTC. Its translation: CASSRVGTQETQYF.

The chain links TRBV11-2 to TRBJ2-5; D perhaps matches TRBD2 (5 bases). This CDR3 has 16 amino acids. Trimming took 3 bases from V and 0 from J, leaving 14 bases between them. Germline V gene lookup returns CDR1 SGHAT and CDR2 FQNNGV. The CDR3 nucleotides read TGTGCCAGCAGCTTTTCAGGCACGGGGTACCAAGAGACCCAGTACTTC. This gives the protein CASSFSGTGYQETQYF.

CDR3 sequence: CASSLRQNSNYGYTF. CDR3 coding DNA: TGCGCCAGCAGCTTGAGACAGAACTCTAACTATGGCTACACCTTC. The chain has TRBV5-1 and TRBJ1-2; D is possibly TRBD1 (5 bases). Germline V gene data show CDR1 as SGHRS and CDR2 as YFSETQ. This CDR3 is built from 15 residues. Trimming removed 1 base from V and 0 bases from J, with 10 bases in between.

This chain uses TRBV30 with TRBJ2-4; D call uncertain. The CDR3 totals 15 residues. V was cut by 2 bases and J by 5 bases, with 16 bases left in between. CDR1 is GTSNPN and CDR2 is SVGIG in the germline V gene (reference sequence). In DNA form, the CDR3 reads TGTGCCTGGAGTACCCCCGTCAGGCTCCAAAACATTCAGTACTTC. Its protein product is CAWSTPVRLQNIQYF.